The 30 T cell receptor beta chains below all came from one sample that was sequenced in a study of T-cell memory formation after mild COVID-19. TCRdb called the 5' RACE reads again in MiXCR, with one record for every CDR3 protein. Of about 430,000 distinct CDR3 sequences listed, 24% are singletons. The material sequenced was PBMCs or a T cell subset sorted from them (not recorded which). The receptors stem from an adult woman who had mild COVID-19 (a few samples of this study predate the infection). Cell type and time point are not known.

The chain uses TRBV19 and TRBJ1-4; TRBD1 matches at 10 bases. CDR3 size: 17 residues. Germline values: CDR1 LNHDA, CDR2 SQIVND (reference sequence). With 5 bases clipped from V and 5 bases from J, the junction kept 11 bases outside the gene matches. The CDR3 bases are TGTGCCAGTAGTCCCGGTGACAGGGGGCATTCAAATGAAAAACTGTTTTTT. Amino acids: CASSPGDRGHSNEKLFF. The full variable domain, in which reference TRBV19 and TRBJ1-4 provide the parts outside the CDR3, is DGGITQSPKYLFRKEGQNVTLSCEQNLNHDAMYWYRQDPGQGLRLIYYSQIVNDFQKGDIAEGYSVSREKKESFPLTVTSAQKNPTAFYLCASSPGDRGHSNEKLFFGSGTQLSVL.

This clonotype was observed a handful of times. The V and J genes are TRBV7-9 and TRBJ2-7, with 9 bases lining up with TRBD1. The CDR3 is 14 residues long. CDR1 is SEHNR, CDR2 FQNEAQ, per germline (reference sequence). Trimming removed 3 bases from V and 6 bases from J; junction bases left unmatched: 6. The CDR3 sequence is CASSFAGQGGEQYF. The CDR3 DNA reads as TGTGCCAGCAGCTTTGCGGGACAGGGAGGCGAGCAGTACTTC.

This clonotype has only a few counts. This chain links TRBV29-1 with TRBJ2-2; D is possibly TRBD1 (5 bases). The germline V gene encodes CDR1 SQVTM and CDR2 ANQGSEA. The CDR3 contains 14 residues. Trimming took off 4 bases at V and 4 bases at J, with 13 bases between the two ends. CDR3 region: CSVVDRGSTGELFF. The DNA for the CDR3 is TGCAGCGTTGTTGATAGGGGAAGCACCGGGGAGCTGTTTTTT.

This clonotype was picked up a small number of times. The DNA for the CDR3 is TGTGCCAGCAGCGTAGGGACAGGGGGCGCAGATGAGCAGTTCTTC. Encoded protein: CASSVGTGGADEQFF. The chain is built from TRBV7-6 and TRBJ2-1; TRBD1 agrees at 12 bases. The ends lost 5 bases at V and 8 bases at J; junction bases unmatched: 7. The CDR3 extends over 15 amino acids. Looked up from germline, CDR1 is SGHVS and CDR2 is FNYEAQ.

This clonotype occurred a few times. The chain recombines TRBV20-1 with TRBJ2-5; 9 nucleotides align to TRBD1. Looked up from germline, CDR1 is DFQATT and CDR2 is SNEGSKA (reference sequence). V was clipped by 3 bases and J by 4 bases; unmatched bases: 9. The CDR3 sequence is 15 residues long. The CDR3 region is CSARAGQGLLETQYF. The CDR3 DNA follows: TGCAGTGCTAGGGCGGGACAGGGTCTTTTAGAGACCCAGTACTTC.

This rearrangement joins TRBV12-3 or TRBV12-4 to TRBJ1-5, with D maybe TRBD1 (5 bases). The V gene lost 7 bases and the J gene lost 2 bases, with 9 bases spanning the gap. This CDR3 comprises 13 residues. The CDR3 bases are TGTGCCAGCATGGGGCAGGGCAATCAGCCCCAGCATTTT. The encoded protein is CASMGQGNQPQHF.

This clonotype was picked up a small number of times. The rearrangement links TRBV9 to TRBJ2-1; either TRBD1 or TRBD2 may supply D (6 bases each). CDR1 SGDLS and CDR2 YYNGEE come from the germline V gene. Trimming left V 0 bases short and J 2 bases short, with 9 bases between. The CDR3 covers 15 residues. CDR3: CASSVAGGPYNEQFF. The CDR3 bases are TGTGCCAGCAGCGTAGCTGGGGGGCCCTACAATGAGCAGTTCTTC. Using reference TRBV9 and TRBJ2-1 for the parts outside the CDR3, the full variable domain is DSGVTQTPKHLITATGQRVTLRCSPRSGDLSVYWYQQSLDQGLQFLIQYYNGEERAKGNILERFSAQQFPDLHSELNLSSLELGDSALYFCASSVAGGPYNEQFFGPGTRLTVL.

The chain uses TRBV7-6 and TRBJ2-7, with 11 bases matching TRBD2. Trimming at V came to 5 bases and at J to 0 bases, leaving 3 bases not matched to a gene. Germline-derived CDR1 and CDR2 are SGHVS and FNYEAQ. The CDR3 covers 15 residues. This CDR3 is CASSAGLAGSYEQYF. The CDR3, as DNA: TGTGCCAGCAGCGCAGGACTAGCGGGCTCCTACGAGCAGTACTTC.

The chain carries TRBV6-2 or TRBV6-3 and TRBJ1-6; D is possibly TRBD1 (5 bases). Per germline, CDR1 MNHEY and CDR2 SVGEGT. CDR3 length: 11 amino acids. Trimming removed 11 bases from V and 7 bases from J, with 9 bases in between. The CDR3 spells CAGGTNSPLHF. The DNA for the CDR3 is TGTGCCGGGGGGACCAATTCACCCCTCCACTTT.

The rearrangement links TRBV20-1 to TRBJ2-7; no clear D. V was clipped by 3 bases and J by 1 base, with 4 bases between them. Germline V gene sequence: CDR1 DFQATT, CDR2 SNEGSKA (reference sequence). CDR3 length: 11 amino acids. The CDR3 region is CSASASYEQYF. In nucleotides, the CDR3 is TGCAGTGCTAGCGCGTCCTACGAGCAGTACTTC.

The chain uses TRBV11-1 and TRBJ1-1; D is undetermined. This CDR3 contains 13 residues. V was pared by 4 bases and J by 8 bases, with 14 bases between. Germline CDR1 and CDR2: SGHAT and FQDESV (reference sequence). The CDR3 is CASSSFEGPEAFF. The CDR3 DNA sequence: TGTGCCAGCAGCTCCTTTGAGGGCCCAGAAGCTTTCTTT.

J is TRBJ2-3 and V is TRBV12-3 or TRBV12-4, with D tentatively TRBD1 (6 bases). The V end was cut by 5 bases, the J end by 4 bases, with 13 bases between. There are 14 residues in the CDR3. CDR3 sequence reads: CASSVTSGADTQYF. In nucleotides, the CDR3 is TGTGCCAGCAGTGTGACATCAGGGGCAGATACGCAGTATTTT.

This clonotype was observed a few times. This chain links TRBV12-3 or TRBV12-4 with TRBJ1-2; no firm D call. With 5 bases removed from V and 4 bases from J, the gap between germline ends came to 11 bases. The CDR3 consists of 13 residues. The DNA of the CDR3 is TGTGCCAGCAGTAGCGAGATGGTCTATGGCTACACCTTC. Protein product: CASSSEMVYGYTF.

Notes on this clonotype: This clone may be a read error of a much larger clone one base away. The genes are TRBV12-3 or TRBV12-4 and TRBJ2-3; weak D call: TRBD2 (6 bases). Between the trimmed V and J ends, which lost 7 bases and 6 bases, there was a span of 14 bases. The CDR3 sequence is 13 residues long. CDR3 nucleotides: TGTGCCAGCATAGGACTAACCCGCGATACGCAGTATTTT. Encoded protein: CASIGLTRDTQYF.

This clonotype was seen only a few times. The rearrangement uses TRBV10-3 and TRBJ1-4; D not certain. CDR1 is ENHRY, CDR2 SYGVKD, per germline. V lost 2 bases to trimming and J lost 8 bases, with 9 bases between them. This CDR3 contains 13 residues. The DNA for the CDR3 is TGTGCCATCAGTGAGGGAGCGAACGAAAAACTGTTTTTT. This codes for CAISEGANEKLFF.

The chain joins TRBV24-1 to TRBJ1-2; 11 nucleotides align to TRBD1. Germline V CDR1 and CDR2: KGHDR, SFDVKD. The V and J ends lost 3 bases and 4 bases, in that order; junction bases with no gene match: 6. There are 16 residues in the CDR3. The CDR3 is CATSDPGTGGPYGYTF. CDR3 DNA: TGTGCCACCAGTGATCCCGGGACAGGGGGACCCTATGGCTACACCTTC.

This clonotype was detected only a few times. The chain recombines TRBV24-1 with TRBJ2-7, with D maybe TRBD1 (5 bases). Germline values: CDR1 KGHDR, CDR2 SFDVKD. Trimming left V 3 bases short and J 1 base short, with 12 bases between. This CDR3 is built from 15 residues. Here the CDR3 DNA reads TGTGCCACCAGTGATGGGGCGTCAGGTTCCTACGAGCAGTACTTC. Amino acid sequence: CATSDGASGSYEQYF.

The V and J genes are TRBV20-1 and TRBJ1-2, with D perhaps TRBD1 (5 bases). Germline V gene lookup returns CDR1 DFQATT and CDR2 SNEGSKA (reference sequence). V was shortened by 1 base and J by 4 bases, with 22 bases between the two germline ends. This CDR3 region has 17 residues. CDR3 DNA: TGCAGTGCTAGAGCCTCATTTTACCGGGACGGAATCTATGGCTACACCTTC. It codes for CSARASFYRDGIYGYTF.

The V and J genes are TRBV7-8 and TRBJ2-1; 8 bases are shared with TRBD2. The germline V gene encodes CDR1 SGHVS and CDR2 FQNEAQ. This CDR3 is 14 amino acids long. The V and J ends lost 5 bases and 12 bases, in that order; junction bases with no gene match: 12. For the CDR3, the DNA is TGTGCCAGCAGCCCGGAGCGGGGGCGCGTAGGGCAGTTCTTC. This gives the protein CASSPERGRVGQFF.

This chain links TRBV5-5 with TRBJ1-5; 8 bases fit TRBD1. V lost 3 bases and J lost 6; bases outside the gene matches: 11. Germline V gene lookup returns CDR1 SGHKS and CDR2 YYEKEE (reference sequence). This CDR3 is 16 amino acids long. The CDR3 is CASSSQQGARAQPQHF. CDR3 nucleotides: TGTGCCAGCAGCTCCCAGCAGGGGGCTCGGGCTCAGCCCCAGCATTTT. Combining the CDR3 with reference TRBV5-5 and TRBJ1-5 gives the whole variable domain DAGVTQSPTHLIKTRGQQVTLRCSPISGHKSVSWYQQVLGQGPQFIFQYYEKEERGRGNFPDRFSARQFPNYSSELNVNALLLGDSALYLCASSSQQGARAQPQHFGDGTRLSIL.

V and J are TRBV6-2 or TRBV6-3 and TRBJ2-7, with 13 nucleotides matching TRBD2. This CDR3 spans 16 amino acids. After removal of 6 bases from V and 3 bases from J, the junction contained 8 bases not matched to a gene. CDR1 is MNHEY and CDR2 is SVGEGT in the germline V gene. CDR3 sequence: CASRTGLAGTFYEQYF. CDR3 DNA sequence: TGTGCCAGCAGAACGGGACTAGCGGGAACTTTCTACGAGCAGTACTTC.

This clonotype appeared a few times. This rearrangement joins TRBV12-3 or TRBV12-4 to TRBJ2-7, with 9 bases identical to TRBD1. The CDR3 runs to 13 residues. Germline trimming cut 7 bases from V and 3 bases from J; bases unmatched to any gene: 4. The CDR3 DNA sequence: TGTGCCAGCACCCGACAGGGGGTCTACGAGCAGTACTTC. This sequence encodes CASTRQGVYEQYF.

The chain couples TRBV27 to TRBJ2-1; no reliable D call. Trimming took 0 bases from V and 10 from J, leaving 13 bases between them. In germline, CDR1 is MNHEY, CDR2 SMNVEV (reference sequence). This CDR3 spans 14 amino acids. CDR3 loop: CASSLSGRAREQFF. CDR3 coding DNA: TGTGCCAGCAGTTTATCGGGCCGGGCCAGGGAGCAGTTCTTC.

The chain recombines TRBV7-2 with TRBJ1-5; unclear D gene. CDR1 SGHTA and CDR2 FQGNSA come from the germline V gene. V was clipped by 1 base and J by 0 bases, with 7 bases between them. The CDR3 has 15 amino acids. The DNA for the CDR3 is TGTGCCAGCAGCTTAGAGGCCCATAGCAATCAGCCCCAGCATTTT. Its protein is CASSLEAHSNQPQHF. The full variable domain, with the rest looked up from reference TRBV7-2 and TRBJ1-5, is GAGVSQSPSNKVTEKGKDVELRCDPISGHTALYWYRQSLGQGLEFLIYFQGNSAPDKSGLPSDRFSAERTGGSVSTLTIQRTQQEDSAVYLCASSLEAHSNQPQHFGDGTRLSIL.

The table lists this clonotype with a few counts. This chain connects TRBV4-1 to TRBJ1-5; TRBD1 matches 7 bases. V dropped 3 bases and J dropped 1; count of bases not matched to a gene: 3. The CDR3 loop spans 15 amino acids. CDR1 is MGHRA, CDR2 YSYEKL, per germline. DNA of the CDR3: TGCGCCAGCAGCCAGGCAGGGGGAAGCAATCAGCCCCAGCATTTT. This translates into CASSQAGGSNQPQHF.

The chain uses TRBV2 and TRBJ2-7; weak D call: TRBD1 (6 bases). V lost 2 bases, J lost 0 bases, and 11 bases lay in between. Germline V lookup: CDR1 SNHLY, CDR2 FYNNEI. CDR3 size: 15 residues. Here the CDR3 DNA reads TGTGCCAGCAGTGAACTTACAGGGAGCTCCTACGAGCAGTACTTC. The encoded protein is CASSELTGSSYEQYF.

The V and J genes are TRBV19 and TRBJ1-2; TRBD1 matches 9 bases. Germline-derived CDR1 and CDR2 are LNHDA and SQIVND (reference sequence). The CDR3 has 17 amino acids. The V segment lost 2 bases and the J segment 5 bases; nucleotides outside the gene matches: 12. The CDR3 DNA sequence: TGTGCCAGTAGTATAAGTCGGGGGACAGGGCGCCGGTATGGCTACACCTTC. Residues: CASSISRGTGRRYGYTF.

J is TRBJ2-5 and V is TRBV6-1; possible D gene TRBD2, 5 bases. Germline CDR1 reads MNHNS; CDR2 reads SASEGT. The CDR3 loop spans 16 amino acids. Trimming removed 1 base at V and 5 bases at J, with 17 bases between. DNA of the CDR3: TGTGCCAGCAGTGAAGGCGAAAAGGGAGCATGGGAGACCCAGTACTTC. It is translated as CASSEGEKGAWETQYF.

V usage is TRBV24-1 and J usage is TRBJ2-2; no clear D gene. V was clipped by 3 bases and J by 0 bases, with 4 bases between them. Germline-derived CDR1 and CDR2 are KGHDR and SFDVKD. The CDR3 consists of 14 residues. In DNA form, the CDR3 reads TGTGCCACCAGTGATCAGCCGAACACCGGGGAGCTGTTTTTT. This sequence encodes CATSDQPNTGELFF.

V gene TRBV6-1 combines with J gene TRBJ1-2; D may be TRBD1 (5 bases). The CDR3 sequence is 14 residues long. CDR1 MNHNS and CDR2 SASEGT come from the germline V gene. Trimming took off 8 bases at V and 6 bases at J, with 19 bases between the two ends. CDR3 protein: CASSFRPGGDGYTF. The DNA for the CDR3 is TGTGCCAGCTCATTCCGTCCAGGAGGGGATGGCTACACCTTC.